The present T cell receptor beta chain was sequenced within a study of OX40 agonist ivuxolimab in advanced cancers. Overall study context: It was permissible to have had prior anti-PD-1, anti-PD-L1 or anti-CTLA-4 therapy, and approximately 41% had some.

Assay: immunoSEQ multiplex PCR; the TCRdb copy retains only in-frame clones and omits some. This sample yields roughly 86,000 clones, of which more than 80% are seen a single time; around 7.4% belongs to the top ten. This clone was seen once. CDR1 MDHEN and CDR2 SYDVKM come from the germline V gene. V lost 5 bases to trimming and J lost 6 bases, with 23 bases between them. The CDR3 covers 16 residues. The sample here was CD4+ or CD8+ T cells sorted from blood, taken in a trial of the OX40 agonist ivuxolimab. This chain links TRBV28 with TRBJ2-7, with D maybe TRBD1 (5 bases). The TCR comes from an adult with an advanced solid tumor such as melanoma, head and neck, liver or kidney cancer. CDR3 protein: CASSVRFGARVSEQYF. CDR3 coding DNA: TGTGCCAGCAGTGTGCGCTTTGGGGCTCGTGTCTCCGAGCAGTACTTC.